A single sample is the source of the 23 T cell receptor beta chains below, sequenced in a study of technical replicates of blood from several donors. Sequencing was performed with immunoSEQ multiplex PCR; in TCRdb, only in-frame clones are kept and a portion is missing. The sample records tens of thousands of clones, roughly 94% being singletons. Material for sequencing was T cells isolated from PBMCs. The receptors come from a human donor in good health.

The chain joins TRBV10-3 to TRBJ2-7; 10 bases match TRBD1. Trimming took 8 bases from V and 5 from J; bases not matched to a gene: 9. The CDR3 covers 14 residues. Germline V lookup: CDR1 ENHRY, CDR2 SYGVKD. CDR3 sequence: CAIAEGDRGNEQYF. As DNA, the CDR3 is TGTGCCATCGCCGAAGGGGACAGGGGCAACGAGCAGTACTTC.

The chain is built from TRBV5-1 and TRBJ2-5; TRBD2 agrees at 8 bases. With 3 bases clipped from V and 7 bases from J, the junction kept 11 bases outside the gene matches. Germline V gene lookup returns CDR1 SGHRS and CDR2 YFSETQ. This CDR3 is built from 15 residues. The CDR3 loop is CASSSSPTGGATQYF. In nucleotides, the CDR3 is TGCGCCAGCAGCTCCTCCCCCACCGGGGGGGCGACCCAGTACTTC.

The chain uses TRBV6-6 and TRBJ1-5; TRBD1 is a possible D gene (6 bases). CDR1 MNHNY and CDR2 SVGAGI come from the germline V gene (reference sequence). Trimming took off 6 bases at V and 7 bases at J, with 16 bases between the two ends. CDR3 length: 14 residues. The CDR3 sequence is CASSLQGIGQPQHF. The CDR3 bases are TGTGCCAGCAGCTTACAGGGAATTGGCCAGCCCCAGCATTTT.

The chain employs TRBV6-1 and TRBJ1-3; 7 nucleotides align to TRBD1. This CDR3 comprises 14 residues. CDR1 is MNHNS and CDR2 is SASEGT in the germline V gene. The V segment lost 3 bases and the J segment 2 bases; nucleotides outside the gene matches: 1. The chain's CDR3 is CASSETGTGNTIYF. For the CDR3, the DNA is TGTGCCAGCAGTGAGACAGGGACTGGAAACACCATATATTTT.

V gene TRBV28 combines with J gene TRBJ1-2; D is possibly TRBD1 (5 bases). The CDR3 has 14 amino acids. CDR1 is MDHEN, CDR2 SYDVKM, per germline. V lost 6 bases and J lost 4, with 15 bases in between. The CDR3 nucleotides are TGTGCCAGCAGGAAGACAGAACCATTCTATGGCTACACCTTC. Its translation: CASRKTEPFYGYTF.

This clone appeared once. The rearrangement uses TRBV6-6 and TRBJ1-4; 9 bases match TRBD1. This CDR3 is built from 14 residues. Germline V lookup: CDR1 MNHNY, CDR2 SVGAGI (reference sequence). The ends lost 7 bases at V and 6 bases at J; junction bases unmatched: 6. For the CDR3, the DNA is TGTGCCAGCACCCGAGGACAGGGGTATGAAAAACTGTTTTTT. The encoded protein is CASTRGQGYEKLFF.

This clone was seen once. The chain uses TRBV7-9 and TRBJ2-5, with 11 nucleotides matching TRBD2. CDR3 length: 14 amino acids. In germline, CDR1 is SEHNR, CDR2 FQNEAQ (reference sequence). Trimming removed 11 bases from V and 4 bases from J; junction bases left unmatched: 9. The DNA of the CDR3 is TGTGCCGGAAGGGCTAGCGGGGGGTTAGAGACCCAGTACTTC. Amino acid sequence: CAGRASGGLETQYF.

This rearrangement joins TRBV2 to TRBJ2-1; perhaps TRBD2 as D (6 bases). V lost 10 bases and J 0 bases, leaving 13 bases between the germline ends. CDR3 length: 14 amino acids. Germline lookup yields CDR1 SNHLY and CDR2 FYNNEI. The DNA of the CDR3 is TGTGCCAATAGACTGGGAGGCTCCTACAATGAGCAGTTCTTC. Its translation: CANRLGGSYNEQFF. The full variable domain, with the rest looked up from reference TRBV2 and TRBJ2-1, is EPEVTQTPSHQVTQMGQEVILRCVPISNHLYFYWYRQILGQKVEFLVSFYNNEISEKSEIFDDQFSVERPDGSNFTLKIRSTKLEDSAMYFCANRLGGSYNEQFFGPGTRLTVL.

This chain uses TRBV5-1 with TRBJ2-5; D is unclear. Per the germline V gene, CDR1 is SGHRS and CDR2 is YFSETQ. V lost 4 bases to trimming and J lost 4 bases, with 17 bases between them. The CDR3 extends over 15 amino acids. The DNA for the CDR3 is TGCGCCAGCAGCGGGTCCCTCACCCCGGGAGAGACCCAGTACTTC. Protein: CASSGSLTPGETQYF.

The chain employs TRBV14 and TRBJ2-4; TRBD1 matches 7 bases. Losses at the gene ends were 1 base for V and 5 bases for J; bases not matched to a gene: 5. The germline V gene has CDR1 SGHDN and CDR2 FVKESK. This CDR3 is 15 amino acids long. The DNA of the CDR3 is TGTGCCAGCAGCCAAGTTCCCGGGACAGAAAACATTCAGTACTTC. Protein sequence: CASSQVPGTENIQYF.

The chain couples TRBV14 to TRBJ1-1; possible D gene TRBD1, 6 bases. Germline CDR1 reads SGHDN; CDR2 reads FVKESK. This CDR3 has 16 amino acids. V dropped 3 bases and J dropped 4 bases, with 18 bases sitting between them. CDR3 in amino acids: CASSHIWGRESTEAFF. CDR3 in DNA: TGTGCCAGCAGCCACATCTGGGGGCGCGAGTCCACTGAAGCTTTCTTT.

The chain recombines TRBV28 with TRBJ1-1; D perhaps matches TRBD1 (6 bases). Trimming removed 5 bases from V and 8 bases from J, with 15 bases in between. CDR1 and CDR2 (germline): MDHEN, SYDVKM. The CDR3 totals 13 residues. This CDR3 reads CASSLPGQGEAFF. DNA for the CDR3: TGTGCCAGCAGTCTACCTGGGCAGGGGGAAGCTTTCTTT. The whole variable domain, filled in from reference TRBV28 and TRBJ1-1, reads DVKVTQSSRYLVKRTGEKVFLECVQDMDHENMFWYRQDPGLGLRLIYFSYDVKMKEKGDIPEGYSVSREKKERFSLILESASTNQTSMYLCASSLPGQGEAFFGQGTRLTVV.

The chain couples TRBV6-5 to TRBJ1-3; D gene ambiguous. Germline CDR1 MNHEY, CDR2 SVGAGI. V was pared by 5 bases and J by 7 bases, with 12 bases between. There are 13 residues in the CDR3. This CDR3 reads CASSPGRVNTIYF. CDR3 sequence (DNA): TGTGCCAGCAGTCCGGGGAGGGTGAACACCATATATTTT.

J is TRBJ2-7 and V is TRBV5-4; 9 bases are a match to TRBD1. Germline V gives CDR1 SGHNT, CDR2 YYREEE (reference sequence). The CDR3 has 15 amino acids. Trimming removed 0 bases from V and 2 bases from J; junction bases left unmatched: 3. The CDR3 loop is CASSLADRGAYEQYF. The CDR3 nucleotides read TGTGCCAGCAGCTTGGCGGACAGGGGAGCCTACGAGCAGTACTTC. Supplemented by reference TRBV5-4 and TRBJ2-7, the full variable domain reads ETGVTQSPTHLIKTRGQQVTLRCSSQSGHNTVSWYQQALGQGPQFIFQYYREEENGRGNFPPRFSGLQFPNYSSELNVNALELDDSALYLCASSLADRGAYEQYFGPGTRLTVT.

J is TRBJ2-6 and V is TRBV4-2; D ambiguous. Between the trimmed V and J ends, which lost 0 bases and 5 bases, there was a span of 11 bases. CDR3 length: 16 amino acids. Looked up from germline, CDR1 is LGHNA and CDR2 is YNFKEQ. CDR3 nucleotides: TGTGCCAGCAGCCAAGAGAAGCTCTCATGGGCCAACGTCCTGACTTTC. This encodes CASSQEKLSWANVLTF.

The chain combines TRBV30 with TRBJ1-2; D is uncertain. Trimming took off 2 bases at V and 1 base at J, with 14 bases between the two ends. The CDR3 consists of 15 residues. The germline CDR1 and CDR2 sequences are GTSNPN and SVGIG (reference sequence). CDR3 sequence reads: CAWSPAGSGNYGYTF. The CDR3 nucleotides read TGTGCCTGGAGTCCTGCCGGTAGTGGTAACTATGGCTACACCTTC.

The V gene is TRBV6-5, the J gene TRBJ1-2; 10 nucleotides match TRBD1. The V and J ends lost 0 bases and 5 bases, in that order; junction bases with no gene match: 3. Germline lookup yields CDR1 MNHEY and CDR2 SVGAGI. The CDR3 is made up of 15 amino acids. The chain's CDR3 is CASSYSGTGEYGYTF. CDR3 bases: TGTGCCAGCAGTTACTCCGGGACAGGGGAGTATGGCTACACCTTC.

J is TRBJ2-2 and V is TRBV7-9; a weak D match, TRBD1 (5 bases). The germline gives CDR1 SEHNR, CDR2 FQNEAQ (reference sequence). Trimming shortened V by 6 bases and J by 1 base, and 9 bases separated the two germline ends. There are 14 residues in the CDR3. CDR3 sequence reads: CASRQTGNTGELFF. CDR3 nucleotides: TGTGCCAGCAGACAAACAGGGAACACCGGGGAGCTGTTTTTT.

The rearrangement uses TRBV15 and TRBJ2-3; 7 nucleotides agree with TRBD2. CDR3 size: 14 residues. From germline, CDR1 is LNHNV and CDR2 YYDKDF (reference sequence). J gave up 2 bases and V 5 bases, and 4 bases lay outside the gene matches. CDR3 amino acids: CATSLAVATDTQYF. The CDR3 DNA follows: TGTGCCACCAGCCTAGCGGTTGCCACAGATACGCAGTATTTT.

This clone showed up just once. The rearrangement uses TRBV18 and TRBJ2-1; 7 bases line up with TRBD2. V was clipped by 2 bases and J by 4 bases; unmatched bases: 8. Per germline, CDR1 KGHSH and CDR2 LQKENI. The length of the CDR3 is 16 residues. The CDR3 loop reads CASSPVAGVKYNEQFF. CDR3 sequence (DNA): TGTGCCAGCTCACCAGTCGCGGGAGTAAAATACAATGAGCAGTTCTTC.

V and J are TRBV4-2 and TRBJ1-1; possibly TRBD1 for D (5 bases). Germline values: CDR1 LGHNA, CDR2 YNFKEQ. V was trimmed by 3 bases and J by 8 bases, leaving 13 bases between them. CDR3 length equals 13 residues. CDR3 region: CASSQDPNREAFF. The CDR3 coding sequence is TGTGCCAGCAGCCAGGACCCTAACAGGGAAGCTTTCTTT.

This clone occurred once. The rearrangement uses TRBV25-1 and TRBJ1-2; D may be TRBD1 (5 bases). The V end lost 0 bases, the J end lost 3 bases, and 11 bases lay between the germline ends. Germline V CDR1 and CDR2: MGHDK, SYGVNS. The CDR3 is 15 residues long. The chain's CDR3 is CASSEYRDSHYGYTF. In DNA, the CDR3 is TGTGCCAGCAGTGAATACAGGGACTCGCACTATGGCTACACCTTC.

The chain is built from TRBV7-9 and TRBJ2-7; TRBD1 matches 7 bases. This CDR3 has 12 residues. J was trimmed by 6 bases and V by 3 bases; bases with no gene match: 2. The germline V gene encodes CDR1 SEHNR and CDR2 FQNEAQ (reference sequence). The CDR3 reads CASSFDRAEQYF. DNA of the CDR3: TGTGCCAGCAGCTTTGACAGGGCCGAGCAGTACTTC.